Below, 17 T cell receptor beta chains from the same sample are listed, as sequenced in a study of identical twins. TCRdb redid the calling of the 5' RACE reads with MiXCR, one entry per CDR3 protein. The sample consists of 420,000 or so distinct CDR3 sequences, under 20% of them appearing once. Material for sequencing was naive T cells sorted from blood. Every receptor here comes from a man aged 45-65 years in good health.

This clonotype was seen many times. This rearrangement joins TRBV5-1 to TRBJ2-7; 7 bases fit TRBD1. The V gene end was trimmed by 0 bases and the J gene end by 5 bases; junction bases not matched to a gene: 5. This CDR3 region has 14 residues. In germline, CDR1 is SGHRS, CDR2 YFSETQ. CDR3: CASSLEGGWDEQYF. In DNA, the CDR3 is TGCGCCAGCAGCTTGGAAGGGGGCTGGGACGAGCAGTACTTC. The full variable domain, its missing parts supplied by reference TRBV5-1 and TRBJ2-7, is KAGVTQTPRYLIKTRGQQVTLSCSPISGHRSVSWYQQTPGQGLQFLFEYFSETQRNKGNFPGRFSGRQFSNSRSEMNVSTLELGDSALYLCASSLEGGWDEQYFGPGTRLTVT.

The chain uses TRBV9 and TRBJ2-7; 14 bases match TRBD2. This CDR3 is built from 19 residues. The J segment lost 0 bases and the V segment lost 0 bases, leaving 8 bases of the junction unmatched. The germline V gene encodes CDR1 SGDLS and CDR2 YYNGEE. CDR3 protein: CASSVAGTSGGRSSYEQYF. The CDR3 DNA reads TGTGCCAGCAGCGTAGCGGGGACTAGCGGGGGCCGCAGCTCCTACGAGCAGTACTTC.

The genes are TRBV18 and TRBJ2-4; TRBD1 aligns across 8 bases. The ends lost 1 base at V and 0 bases at J; junction bases unmatched: 8. This CDR3 is built from 18 residues. In germline, CDR1 is KGHSH, CDR2 LQKENI. The CDR3 sequence: CASSPLGRGRIAKNIQYF. CDR3 in DNA: TGTGCCAGCTCACCACTCGGCAGGGGGCGGATAGCCAAAAACATTCAGTACTTC.

This sequence joins TRBV12-3 or TRBV12-4 and TRBJ1-2; D is possibly TRBD1 (6 bases). CDR3 length: 14 amino acids. V was cut by 3 bases and J by 9 bases, with 17 bases left in between. The CDR3 DNA sequence: TGTGCCAGCAGTTTCGGAGGGGGGTTGGAGCGCTACACCTTC. Translation: CASSFGGGLERYTF.

The V call is TRBV7-2, the J call TRBJ2-4, with D tentatively TRBD1 (6 bases). The CDR3 sequence is 15 residues long. The V gene lost 5 bases and the J gene lost 0 bases, with 11 bases spanning the gap. Per germline, CDR1 SGHTA and CDR2 FQGNSA. CDR3 protein: CASSRTALAKNIQYF. The CDR3 nucleotides are TGTGCCAGCAGCCGGACAGCCTTAGCCAAAAACATTCAGTACTTC. Supplemented by reference TRBV7-2 and TRBJ2-4, the full variable domain reads GAGVSQSPSNKVTEKGKDVELRCDPISGHTALYWYRQSLGQGLEFLIYFQGNSAPDKSGLPSDRFSAERTGGSVSTLTIQRTQQEDSAVYLCASSRTALAKNIQYFGAGTRLSVL.

This clonotype was seen a few times. The V call is TRBV28, the J call TRBJ1-1; weak D call: TRBD1 (5 bases). From germline, CDR1 is MDHEN and CDR2 SYDVKM. V was shortened by 4 bases and J by 3 bases, with 12 bases between the two germline ends. The CDR3 sequence is 14 residues long. The CDR3 is CASSSPGVHTEAFF. CDR3 DNA sequence: TGTGCCAGCAGTTCCCCGGGGGTTCACACTGAAGCTTTCTTT.

At least ten counts were recorded for this clonotype. The chain couples TRBV20-1 to TRBJ2-3; TRBD2 agrees at 8 bases. The CDR3 has 14 residues. Germline V gene sequence: CDR1 DFQATT, CDR2 SNEGSKA (reference sequence). The J segment lost 3 bases and the V segment lost 4 bases, leaving 6 bases of the junction unmatched. The CDR3 loop reads CSATSGRATDTQYF. CDR3 bases: TGCAGTGCTACGAGCGGGAGAGCTACAGATACGCAGTATTTT.

This chain links TRBV10-3 with TRBJ2-5; no clear D. The CDR3 is 13 residues long. Germline V gene data show CDR1 as ENHRY and CDR2 as SYGVKD. The V end lost 3 bases, the J end lost 5 bases, and 10 bases lay between the germline ends. CDR3 residues: CAISEGGDETQYF. The CDR3 DNA follows: TGTGCCATCAGTGAAGGTGGGGATGAGACCCAGTACTTC.

J is TRBJ2-5 and V is TRBV20-1, with a tentative D call TRBD1 (5 bases). The CDR3 extends over 12 amino acids. The germline gives CDR1 DFQATT, CDR2 SNEGSKA (reference sequence). CDR3 loop: CSQKGSQETQYF. The CDR3 coding sequence is TGCAGCCAGAAGGGGTCACAAGAGACCCAGTACTTC.

There are a few counts of this clonotype. The J gene is TRBJ2-3, the V gene TRBV25-1; 8 bases are shared with TRBD2. The V segment lost 11 bases and the J segment 5 bases; nucleotides outside the gene matches: 12. The germline V gene has CDR1 MGHDK and CDR2 SYGVNS. The CDR3 is 14 amino acids. As DNA, the CDR3 is TGTGCCTCCAACCAAGCGGGAGTGGGAGATACGCAGTATTTT. Protein sequence: CASNQAGVGDTQYF.

V gene TRBV12-3 or TRBV12-4 combines with J gene TRBJ2-1, with TRBD2 identical over 7 bases. The CDR3 spans 14 residues. V dropped 10 bases and J dropped 2; count of bases not matched to a gene: 8. This CDR3 is CAMSRSGTYNEQFF. CDR3 nucleotide sequence: TGTGCCATGTCCCGCAGCGGGACCTACAATGAGCAGTTCTTC.

V is TRBV7-3 and J is TRBJ2-7; 12 nucleotides align to TRBD1. Germline assignment: CDR1 SGHTA and CDR2 FQGTGA. V lost 1 base to trimming and J lost 3 bases; unmatched junction nucleotides: 7. The CDR3 extends over 17 amino acids. CDR3: CASSLMGQGAFGYEQYF. Written as DNA, the CDR3 is TGTGCCAGCAGCTTAATGGGACAGGGGGCTTTTGGCTACGAGCAGTACTTC.

This chain uses TRBV20-1 with TRBJ1-1, with 11 positions matching TRBD1. This CDR3 spans 13 amino acids. Germline V gives CDR1 DFQATT, CDR2 SNEGSKA (reference sequence). With V trimmed by 6 bases and J by 3 bases, 3 bases remained unmatched. The CDR3 loop is CSAPGQGDTEAFF. The CDR3, as DNA: TGCAGTGCCCCGGGACAGGGGGACACTGAAGCTTTCTTT.

This clonotype was observed at least ten times. V usage is TRBV20-1 and J usage is TRBJ2-1, with D possibly TRBD2 on 6 matching bases. From germline, CDR1 is DFQATT and CDR2 SNEGSKA (reference sequence). Trimming stripped 3 bases from V and 5 bases from J, with 11 bases between. The CDR3 length is 13 residues. CDR3 loop: CSASSGANNEQFF. The CDR3 DNA sequence: TGCAGTGCTAGTTCGGGAGCTAACAATGAGCAGTTCTTC.

The rearrangement joins TRBV21-1 to TRBJ2-5. TRBV21-1 is a pseudogene. The CDR3 contains 11 residues. CDR3 amino acids: CASNERGTQYF. CDR3 bases: TGTGCCAGCAACGAAAGGGGGACCCAGTACTTC.

This clonotype has more than one count but fewer than ten. The chain carries TRBV7-8 and TRBJ2-2; tentative D call: TRBD1 (5 bases). Per germline, CDR1 SGHVS and CDR2 FQNEAQ. V was shortened by 5 bases and J by 0 bases, with 10 bases between the two germline ends. The CDR3 runs to 15 residues. DNA of the CDR3: TGTGCCAGCAGCCGGACAACATCGAACACCGGGGAGCTGTTTTTT. Translating gives CASSRTTSNTGELFF.

This clonotype was seen more than once but under ten times. The rearrangement joins TRBV20-1 to TRBJ1-2; TRBD1 might be the D (5 bases). This CDR3 contains 14 residues. Trimming took 0 bases from V and 4 from J, leaving 12 bases between them. Germline V lookup: CDR1 DFQATT, CDR2 SNEGSKA (reference sequence). The CDR3 nucleotides are TGCAGTGCTAGAGAGGGGGGGGACGTCTATGGCTACACCTTC. Translation: CSAREGGDVYGYTF.